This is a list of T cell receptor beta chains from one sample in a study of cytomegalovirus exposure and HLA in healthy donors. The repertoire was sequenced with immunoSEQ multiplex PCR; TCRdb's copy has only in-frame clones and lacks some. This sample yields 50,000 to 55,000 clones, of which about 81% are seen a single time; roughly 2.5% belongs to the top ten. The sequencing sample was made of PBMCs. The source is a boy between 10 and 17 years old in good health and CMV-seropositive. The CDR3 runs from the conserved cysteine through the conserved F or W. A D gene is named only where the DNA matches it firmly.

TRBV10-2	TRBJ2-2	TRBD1	TGCGCCAGCAGGGGGGACAGGGGCGAACAGAACACCGGGGAGCTGTTTTTT	CASRGDRGEQNTGELFF
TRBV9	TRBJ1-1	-	TGTGCCAGCAGCGGCGATACAGGGTTTGACACTGAAGCTTTCTTT	CASSGDTGFDTEAFF
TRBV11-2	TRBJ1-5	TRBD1	TGTGCCAGCAGCCCTGGGACAGACTCTCTACCTTATCAGCCCCAGCATTTT	CASSPGTDSLPYQPQHF
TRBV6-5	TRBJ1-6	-	TGTGCCAGCAGGAGGCTTATGAGGTATAATTCACCCCTCCACTTT	CASRRLMRYNSPLHF
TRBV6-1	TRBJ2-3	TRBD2	TGTGCCAGCAGTTTCGGGACTAGCGGGGGGAGGCAGTATTTT	CASSFGTSGGRQYF
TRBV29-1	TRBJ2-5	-	TGCAGCGTTGAAGATCATGTGGGAGTGGGGGAGACCCAGTACTTC	CSVEDHVGVGETQYF
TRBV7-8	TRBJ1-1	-	TGTGCCAGCAGCCCGTACCAGGGGACAAAAATGAACACTGAAGCTTTCTTT	CASSPYQGTKMNTEAFF
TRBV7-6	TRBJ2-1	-	TGTGCCAGCAGCTCGACCGCGGGAGAGCAGTTCTTC	CASSSTAGEQFF
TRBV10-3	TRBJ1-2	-	TGTGCCATCAGTGAGTCGTCAGGGAACGGCTACACCTTC	CAISESSGNGYTF
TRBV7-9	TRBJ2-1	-	TGTGCCAGCAGCTTCACTAGTTTGTATGAGCAGTTCTTC	CASSFTSLYEQFF
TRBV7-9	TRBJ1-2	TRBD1	TGTGCCAGCAGCACGGGACAGGCCGGATATGGCTACACCTTC	CASSTGQAGYGYTF
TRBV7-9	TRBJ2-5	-	TGTGCCAGCAGCTTAGTTCTAGAGACCCAGTACTTC	CASSLVLETQYF
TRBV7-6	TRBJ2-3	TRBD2	TGTGCCAGCAGCCCTAGCGGGGGAAGCACAGATACGCAGTATTTT	CASSPSGGSTDTQYF
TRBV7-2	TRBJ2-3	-	TGTGCCAGCAGCTCCGATCAGTCGGGGACGCAGTATTTT	CASSSDQSGTQYF
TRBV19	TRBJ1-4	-	TGTGCCAGTAGTACCTCGTTCAGCGGAAAACTGTTTTTT	CASSTSFSGKLFF
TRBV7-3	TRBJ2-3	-	TGTGCCAGCAGCCCTTCGGGCACAGATACGCAGTATTTT	CASSPSGTDTQYF
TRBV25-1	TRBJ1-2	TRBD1	TGTGCCAGCAGTGAACCCCCCCCCAGGGGGCGAGGCGGCTACACCTTC	CASSEPPPRGRGGYTF
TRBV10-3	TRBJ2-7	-	TGTGCCATCAGTGATTCAGGGAACGAGCAGTACTTC	CAISDSGNEQYF